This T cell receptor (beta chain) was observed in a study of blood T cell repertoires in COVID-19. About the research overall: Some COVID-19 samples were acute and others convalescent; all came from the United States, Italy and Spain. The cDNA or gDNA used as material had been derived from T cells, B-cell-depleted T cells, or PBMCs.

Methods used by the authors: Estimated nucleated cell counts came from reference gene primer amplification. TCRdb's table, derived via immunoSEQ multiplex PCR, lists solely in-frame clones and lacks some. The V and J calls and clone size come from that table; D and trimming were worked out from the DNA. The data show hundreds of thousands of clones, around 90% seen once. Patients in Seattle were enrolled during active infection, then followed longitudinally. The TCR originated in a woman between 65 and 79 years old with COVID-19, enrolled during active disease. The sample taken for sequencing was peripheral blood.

This CDR3 is CASRTGLLSYEQYF. DNA of the CDR3: TGTGCCAGCAGAACCGGACTTCTCTCCTACGAGCAGTACTTC. V and J are TRBV27 and TRBJ2-7; D possibly corresponds to TRBD2 (5 bases). This CDR3 comprises 14 residues. Germline V gene lookup returns CDR1 MNHEY and CDR2 SMNVEV (reference sequence). Trimming removed 6 bases at V and 0 bases at J, with 12 bases between.